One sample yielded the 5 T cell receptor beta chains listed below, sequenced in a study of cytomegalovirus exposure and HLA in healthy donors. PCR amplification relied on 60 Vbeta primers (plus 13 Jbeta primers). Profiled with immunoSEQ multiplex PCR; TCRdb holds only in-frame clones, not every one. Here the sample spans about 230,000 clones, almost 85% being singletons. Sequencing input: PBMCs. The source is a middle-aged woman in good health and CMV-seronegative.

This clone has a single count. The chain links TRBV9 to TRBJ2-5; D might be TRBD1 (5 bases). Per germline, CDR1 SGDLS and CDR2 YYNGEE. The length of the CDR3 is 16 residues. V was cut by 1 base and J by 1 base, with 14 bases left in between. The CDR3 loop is CASSVTDGHIQETQYF. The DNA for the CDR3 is TGTGCCAGCAGCGTAACGGATGGACACATCCAAGAGACCCAGTACTTC.

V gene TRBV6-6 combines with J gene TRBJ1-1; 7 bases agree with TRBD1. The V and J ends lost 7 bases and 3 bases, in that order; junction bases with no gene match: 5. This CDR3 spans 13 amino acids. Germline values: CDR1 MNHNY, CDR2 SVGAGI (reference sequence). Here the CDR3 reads CASIGDSYTEAFF. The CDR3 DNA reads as TGTGCCAGCATTGGGGACAGTTACACTGAAGCTTTCTTT.

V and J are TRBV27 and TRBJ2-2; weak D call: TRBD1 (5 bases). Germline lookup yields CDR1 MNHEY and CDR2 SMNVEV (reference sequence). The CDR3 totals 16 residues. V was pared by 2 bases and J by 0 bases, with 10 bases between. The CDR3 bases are TGTGCCAGCAGTTTAGTCCAGGGCCCGAACACCGGGGAGCTGTTTTTT. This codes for CASSLVQGPNTGELFF.

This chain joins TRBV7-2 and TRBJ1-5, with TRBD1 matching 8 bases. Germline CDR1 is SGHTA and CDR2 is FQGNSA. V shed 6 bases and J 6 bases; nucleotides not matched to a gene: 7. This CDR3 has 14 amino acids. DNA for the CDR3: TGTGCCAGCAGTATTCCAGGGGGCTCTCAGCCCCAGCATTTT. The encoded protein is CASSIPGGSQPQHF.

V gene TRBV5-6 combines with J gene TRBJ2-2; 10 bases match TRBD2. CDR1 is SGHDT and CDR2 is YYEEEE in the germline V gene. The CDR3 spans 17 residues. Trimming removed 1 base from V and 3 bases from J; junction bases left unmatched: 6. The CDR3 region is CASSLYAAGGHTGELFF. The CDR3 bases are TGTGCCAGCAGCTTGTACGCAGCGGGAGGGCACACCGGGGAGCTGTTTTTT.